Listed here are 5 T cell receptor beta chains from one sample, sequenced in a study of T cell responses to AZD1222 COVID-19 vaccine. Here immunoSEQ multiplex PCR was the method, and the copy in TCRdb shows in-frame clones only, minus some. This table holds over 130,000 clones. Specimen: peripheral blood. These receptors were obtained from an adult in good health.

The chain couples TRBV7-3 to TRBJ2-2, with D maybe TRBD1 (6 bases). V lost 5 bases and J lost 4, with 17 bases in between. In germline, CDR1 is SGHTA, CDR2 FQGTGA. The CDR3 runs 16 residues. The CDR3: CASSDQPVGGTGELFF. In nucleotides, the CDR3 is TGTGCCAGCAGCGACCAACCAGTAGGGGGCACCGGGGAGCTGTTTTTT.

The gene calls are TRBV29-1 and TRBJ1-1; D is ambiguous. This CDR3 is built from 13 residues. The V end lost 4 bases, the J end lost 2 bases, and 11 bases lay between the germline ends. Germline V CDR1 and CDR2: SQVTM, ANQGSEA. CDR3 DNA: TGCAGCGTTGCTGGAGGGTTTAACACTGAAGCTTTCTTT. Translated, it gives CSVAGGFNTEAFF.

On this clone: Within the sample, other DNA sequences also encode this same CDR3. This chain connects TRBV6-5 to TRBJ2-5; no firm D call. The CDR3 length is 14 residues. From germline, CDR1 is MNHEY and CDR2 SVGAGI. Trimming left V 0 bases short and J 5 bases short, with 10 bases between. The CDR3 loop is CASSYSSGGETQYF. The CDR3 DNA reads TGTGCCAGCAGTTACTCGAGTGGTGGGGAGACCCAGTACTTC.

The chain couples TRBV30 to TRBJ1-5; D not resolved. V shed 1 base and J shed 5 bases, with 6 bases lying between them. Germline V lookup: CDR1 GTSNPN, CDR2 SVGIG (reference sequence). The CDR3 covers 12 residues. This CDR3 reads CAWSGVDQPQHF. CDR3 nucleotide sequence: TGTGCCTGGAGTGGAGTCGATCAGCCCCAGCATTTT.

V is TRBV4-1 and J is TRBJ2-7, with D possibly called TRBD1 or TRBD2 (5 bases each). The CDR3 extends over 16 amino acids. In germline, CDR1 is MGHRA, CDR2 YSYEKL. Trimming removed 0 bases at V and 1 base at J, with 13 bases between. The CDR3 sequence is CASSQDEKGSSYEQYF. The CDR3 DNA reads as TGCGCCAGCAGCCAAGACGAGAAGGGGAGTTCCTACGAGCAGTACTTC.